This TCR beta chain was captured in a study of blood T cell repertoires in COVID-19. Measured with immunoSEQ multiplex PCR; TCRdb has only the in-frame clones, and not every one. Of about 310,000 clones listed, around 90% are singletons. Germline V gene sequence: CDR1 SNHLY, CDR2 FYNNEI. CDR3 length: 15 residues. V gave up 4 bases and J gave up 0 bases; unmatched junction bases: 3. The genes are TRBV2 and TRBJ2-5; 9 nucleotides line up with TRBD2. Material: peripheral blood. This TCR was sampled from a middle-aged man with active or convalescent COVID-19. CDR3 region: CASSAQRGDQETQYF. The CDR3 coding sequence is TGTGCCAGCAGTGCTCAGCGGGGGGACCAAGAGACCCAGTACTTC.